These 31 T cell receptor beta chains were all obtained from the same sample, sequenced in a study of Ad26.COV2.S vaccination and SARS-CoV-2 variants. Treatment defined: 15 to 20 received Ad26.COV2.S at low or high dose, single or two shots; a few received placebo; per-sample allocation not given. Specimen acquisition occurred on day 63 following the initial vaccine or placebo injection. Method: immunoSEQ multiplex PCR; TCRdb's copy keeps in-frame clones and lacks some. The sample lists hundreds of thousands of clones, roughly 91% occurring once. The source was peripheral blood, collected in a trial of Ad26.COV2.S vaccine versus placebo. These receptors all come from a person between 18 and 59 years old who received the Ad26.COV2.S COVID-19 vaccine or a placebo.

The chain uses TRBV7-8 and TRBJ1-2, with unresolved D. The CDR3 runs 13 residues. CDR1 SGHVS and CDR2 FQNEAQ come from the germline V gene. Trimming shortened V by 5 bases and J by 2 bases, and 9 bases separated the two germline ends. This CDR3 reads CASSLGLNYGYTF. Here the CDR3 DNA reads TGTGCCAGCAGCCTAGGACTGAACTATGGCTACACCTTC.

The chain couples TRBV3-1 (or the pseudogene TRBV3-2) to TRBJ1-1, with TRBD1 matching 7 bases. CDR1 and CDR2 from the germline V gene are LGHDT and YNNKEL (reference sequence). This CDR3 contains 16 residues. V lost 5 bases and J lost 4; bases outside the gene matches: 13. The CDR3 coding sequence is TGTGCCAGCAGCACGCAACAGGGGCCCAGGGGCACTGAAGCTTTCTTT. Protein sequence: CASSTQQGPRGTEAFF.

J is TRBJ2-3 and V is TRBV2; no clear D. The germline CDR1 and CDR2 sequences are SNHLY and FYNNEI. V was trimmed by 3 bases and J by 2 bases, leaving 12 bases between them. The CDR3 length is 15 residues. This CDR3 is CASSDWAENTDTQYF. The CDR3 nucleotides are TGTGCCAGCAGTGATTGGGCGGAGAACACAGATACGCAGTATTTT.

J is TRBJ1-2 and V is TRBV7-2, with D possibly matching TRBD1 (5 bases). V lost 0 bases to trimming and J lost 4 bases, with 18 bases between them. Germline loops: CDR1 SGHTA, CDR2 FQGNSA. The CDR3 has 17 residues. The CDR3 region is CASSLALGGGLSYGYTF. In nucleotides, the CDR3 is TGTGCCAGCAGCTTAGCGCTGGGGGGGGGACTATCCTATGGCTACACCTTC.

The chain is built from TRBV12-5 and TRBJ1-3, with a possible D match to TRBD1 (6 bases). The germline CDR1 and CDR2 sequences are LGHNT and FRNRAP. The CDR3 length is 16 residues. Trimming cost V 2 bases and J 5 bases, with 16 bases left between them. The CDR3 is CASGLHLNRVRNTIYF. The CDR3 DNA reads as TGTGCTAGTGGTTTGCACCTAAACAGGGTTCGAAACACCATATATTTT.

V and J are TRBV6-5 and TRBJ2-1, with 8 positions matching TRBD2. The CDR3 is 11 residues long. Germline-derived CDR1 and CDR2 are MNHEY and SVGAGI. Trimming removed 8 bases from V and 7 bases from J; junction bases left unmatched: 1. The CDR3 region has the DNA TGTGCCAGCTCGGGGGGGAATGAGCAGTTCTTC. As protein: CASSGGNEQFF.

This chain connects TRBV6-2 or TRBV6-3 to TRBJ2-5; no reliable D call. This CDR3 contains 13 residues. Trimming took 3 bases from V and 5 from J, leaving 10 bases between them. CDR1 and CDR2 (germline): MNHEY, SVGEGT. The CDR3 reads CASSYRFGETQYF. Here the CDR3 DNA reads TGTGCCAGCAGTTATAGATTCGGGGAGACCCAGTACTTC.

The chain recombines TRBV6-5 with TRBJ2-2, with 7 bases matching TRBD2. The CDR3 is made up of 13 amino acids. The germline CDR1 and CDR2 sequences are MNHEY and SVGAGI. After removal of 9 bases from V and 1 base from J, the junction contained 2 bases not matched to a gene. In nucleotides, the CDR3 is TGTGCCAGTCAGCGGGAGAACACCGGGGAGCTGTTTTTT. It specifies CASQRENTGELFF.

The chain joins TRBV3-1 (or the pseudogene TRBV3-2) to TRBJ1-3; 7 bases are a match to TRBD1. The CDR3 has 16 residues. Trimming took 11 bases from V and 2 from J; bases not matched to a gene: 15. Germline CDR1 is LGHDT and CDR2 is YNNKEL (reference sequence). CDR3 in DNA: TGTGCCGTTCAGGAAGGGGGCCAGGTAACTGGAAACACCATATATTTT. Amino acids: CAVQEGGQVTGNTIYF.

The chain links TRBV6-1 to TRBJ1-4; a possible D gene is TRBD1 (6 bases). Germline CDR1 is MNHNS and CDR2 is SASEGT. V shed 4 bases and J shed 3 bases, with 15 bases lying between them. The CDR3 has 16 residues. CDR3 nucleotide sequence: TGTGCCAGCAGTGCCCACCCGACAGGCTCTAATGAAAAACTGTTTTTT. Encoded protein: CASSAHPTGSNEKLFF.

The rearrangement links TRBV19 to TRBJ1-4, with D possibly matching TRBD1 (5 bases). The CDR3 runs to 13 residues. Germline loops: CDR1 LNHDA, CDR2 SQIVND (reference sequence). V was cut by 4 bases and J by 7 bases, with 10 bases left in between. The CDR3 region is CASSSRDREKLFF. DNA for the CDR3: TGTGCCAGTAGTAGCAGGGATCGTGAAAAACTGTTTTTT. The full variable domain, completed using reference TRBV19 and TRBJ1-4, is DGGITQSPKYLFRKEGQNVTLSCEQNLNHDAMYWYRQDPGQGLRLIYYSQIVNDFQKGDIAEGYSVSREKKESFPLTVTSAQKNPTAFYLCASSSRDREKLFFGSGTQLSVL.

The chain links TRBV15 to TRBJ1-1, with a possible D match to TRBD1 (6 bases). V was cut by 5 bases and J by 1 base, with 11 bases left in between. The CDR3 runs to 14 residues. Germline V CDR1 and CDR2: LNHNV, YYDKDF (reference sequence). DNA of the CDR3: TGTGCCACCAGCGTCGGGACACCGAACACTGAAGCTTTCTTT. Amino acid sequence: CATSVGTPNTEAFF.

V and J are TRBV9 and TRBJ2-1, with TRBD2 as a possible D gene (5 bases). The CDR3 sequence is 15 residues long. In germline, CDR1 is SGDLS, CDR2 YYNGEE. V was cut by 0 bases and J by 2 bases, with 9 bases left in between. The CDR3 sequence is CASSVDPGTYNEQFF. Here the CDR3 DNA reads TGTGCCAGCAGCGTAGATCCGGGGACCTACAATGAGCAGTTCTTC.

V is TRBV7-2 and J is TRBJ2-5, with a weak D call TRBD2 (6 bases). Germline CDR1 is SGHTA and CDR2 is FQGNSA. V was cut by 3 bases and J by 0 bases, with 11 bases left in between. The CDR3 loop spans 15 amino acids. The CDR3 spells CASSLNAGYQETQYF. The CDR3 DNA follows: TGTGCCAGCAGCTTGAATGCGGGGTACCAAGAGACCCAGTACTTC.

This rearrangement joins TRBV3-1 (or the pseudogene TRBV3-2) to TRBJ2-7; 7 nucleotides align to TRBD1. Germline V lookup: CDR1 LGHDT, CDR2 YNNKEL (reference sequence). The CDR3 sequence is 13 residues long. Trimming cost V 3 bases and J 6 bases; bases outside gene matches: 5. CDR3 sequence (DNA): TGTGCCAGCAGCCAGGACAGGTCAACCGAGCAGTACTTC. It specifies CASSQDRSTEQYF.

In the case of this clone: Other DNA variants within this sample encode the same CDR3. The chain joins TRBV12-3 or TRBV12-4 to TRBJ2-3, with D unresolved. The CDR3 spans 13 residues. Trimming shortened V by 3 bases and J by 0 bases, and 4 bases separated the two germline ends. CDR3 amino acids: CASSLGSTDTQYF. The CDR3 nucleotides are TGTGCCAGCAGTTTGGGGAGCACAGATACGCAGTATTTT.

The chain carries TRBV6-5 and TRBJ1-5; D is undetermined. Trimming pared 5 bases from V and 2 bases from J, leaving 13 bases between. Germline V gene data show CDR1 as MNHEY and CDR2 as SVGAGI. The CDR3 length is 15 residues. Written as DNA, the CDR3 is TGTGCCAGCAGTAATACTGGGGAACGCAATCAGCCCCAGCATTTT. This encodes CASSNTGERNQPQHF.

In DNA form, the CDR3 reads TGTGCCAGCAGTAACAATTTGGCTAAGCAGTACTTC. Translated: CASSNNLAKQYF. This chain links TRBV6-2 or TRBV6-3 with TRBJ2-7; D gene unclear. Germline V gene data show CDR1 as MNHEY and CDR2 as SVGEGT. The CDR3 extends over 12 amino acids. The V end lost 5 bases, the J end lost 8 bases, and 13 bases lay between the germline ends.

This clone was observed a handful of times. This chain connects TRBV28 to TRBJ1-5, with D perhaps TRBD1 (5 bases). This CDR3 comprises 15 residues. CDR1 and CDR2 from the germline V gene are MDHEN and SYDVKM. The ends were cut back, 7 bases at V and 3 bases at J, with 16 bases in the middle. The CDR3 bases are TGTGCCAGCACCCTAGGGGCTGGTCTCAATCAGCCCCAGCATTTT. This translates into CASTLGAGLNQPQHF.

The chain is built from TRBV7-9 and TRBJ2-7; TRBD1 is a possible D gene (6 bases). Germline V CDR1 and CDR2: SEHNR, FQNEAQ (reference sequence). This CDR3 comprises 16 residues. The germline V and J ends were trimmed by 5 bases and 6 bases, with 23 bases remaining between them. The CDR3 is CASSQNAGADLGEQYF. The DNA for the CDR3 is TGTGCCAGCAGCCAAAACGCAGGGGCCGATCTCGGCGAGCAGTACTTC.

Here the CDR3 DNA reads TGTGCCAGCAGCTGGGACAGTCAGAATGAAAAACTGTTTTTT. It codes for CASSWDSQNEKLFF. The gene calls are TRBV11-1 and TRBJ1-4; 7 nucleotides align to TRBD1. The junction had 4 bases not matched to a gene; V was cut back by 4 bases and J by 5 bases. Germline V gene data show CDR1 as SGHAT and CDR2 as FQDESV (reference sequence). This CDR3 spans 14 amino acids.

V usage is TRBV29-1 and J usage is TRBJ1-1, with D possibly matching TRBD1 (5 bases). Trimming removed 7 bases at V and 2 bases at J, with 17 bases between. The germline V gene has CDR1 SQVTM and CDR2 ANQGSEA. The CDR3 is 14 residues long. The CDR3 sequence: CSAPRGGDNTEAFF. As DNA, the CDR3 is TGCAGCGCCCCCAGAGGAGGGGATAACACTGAAGCTTTCTTT.

This rearrangement joins TRBV10-1 to TRBJ2-5; 7 nucleotides align to TRBD2. CDR1 and CDR2 from the germline V gene are WNHNN and SYGVQD (reference sequence). J gave up 5 bases and V 6 bases, and 0 bases lay outside the gene matches. The CDR3 length is 11 residues. CDR3 sequence reads: CASRGGETQYF. In DNA form, the CDR3 reads TGCGCCAGCAGGGGAGGGGAGACCCAGTACTTC.

Comments on this clone: A clone one base away is much larger, so this may be a read error. The chain has TRBV6-1 and TRBJ2-2; D perhaps matches TRBD1 (5 bases). Trimming cost V 3 bases and J 4 bases, with 6 bases left between them. The germline CDR1 and CDR2 sequences are MNHNS and SASEGT. This CDR3 comprises 13 residues. In DNA, the CDR3 is TGTGCCAGCAGTGACAGGGTCACCGGGGAGCTGTTTTTT. Translation gives CASSDRVTGELFF.

This rearrangement joins TRBV3-1 (or the pseudogene TRBV3-2) to TRBJ2-2; D is perhaps TRBD1 (6 bases). Germline-derived CDR1 and CDR2 are LGHDT and YNNKEL (reference sequence). Deletions cut 4 bases from V and 4 bases from J, with 13 bases between. The CDR3 contains 15 residues. The CDR3 DNA reads as TGTGCCAGCAGCCCCGCACAGGGTGGCACCGGGGAGCTGTTTTTT. Residues: CASSPAQGGTGELFF.

J is TRBJ1-2 and V is TRBV29-1, with 7 bases aligning to TRBD1. The V gene end was trimmed by 4 bases and the J gene end by 3 bases; junction bases not matched to a gene: 5. CDR3 length equals 13 residues. Germline-derived CDR1 and CDR2 are SQVTM and ANQGSEA. The CDR3 sequence is CSVARDSHYGYTF. CDR3 bases: TGCAGCGTTGCTCGGGACAGCCACTATGGCTACACCTTC.

The chain employs TRBV18 and TRBJ2-4; 9 bases fit TRBD1. Per the germline V gene, CDR1 is KGHSH and CDR2 is LQKENI. V trimming: 3 bases; J trimming: 3 bases; junction bases outside the gene matches: 6. This CDR3 comprises 16 residues. The DNA for the CDR3 is TGTGCCAGCTCACCCCCGGGACAGGGAGTCAAAAACATTCAGTACTTC. This gives the protein CASSPPGQGVKNIQYF.

The genes are TRBV15 and TRBJ2-1; TRBD2 matches at 9 bases. With 1 base clipped from V and 7 bases from J, the junction kept 8 bases outside the gene matches. Germline V lookup: CDR1 LNHNV, CDR2 YYDKDF (reference sequence). CDR3 length: 16 residues. The CDR3 bases are TGTGCCACCAGCAGAGTTAGCGGGGGACTTCGGAATGAGCAGTTCTTC. This codes for CATSRVSGGLRNEQFF.

The chain employs TRBV13 and TRBJ1-1; D uncertain. The CDR3 has 15 amino acids. The V end lost 4 bases, the J end lost 1 base, and 13 bases lay between the germline ends. The germline CDR1 and CDR2 sequences are PRHDT and FYEKMQ (reference sequence). The CDR3 loop reads CASSSPFSPNTEAFF. In DNA form, the CDR3 reads TGTGCCAGCAGCTCTCCCTTTAGCCCGAACACTGAAGCTTTCTTT.

The V gene is TRBV6-4, the J gene TRBJ1-2; D is possibly TRBD1 (5 bases). V was clipped by 5 bases and J by 5 bases, with 9 bases between them. From germline, CDR1 is MRHNA and CDR2 SNTAGT. The length of the CDR3 is 12 residues. CDR3 loop: CASSSGGYGYTF. In DNA, the CDR3 is TGTGCCAGCAGTTCGGGGGGGTATGGCTACACCTTC.

Ten or more counts support this clone. The gene calls are TRBV12-5 and TRBJ1-5, with TRBD1 identical over 7 bases. V lost 6 bases to trimming and J lost 5 bases; unmatched junction nucleotides: 7. The CDR3 has 14 residues. CDR1 LGHNT and CDR2 FRNRAP come from the germline V gene. The CDR3 coding sequence is TGTGCTAGTGGCCAAGACAGGGTTTATCAGCCCCAGCATTTT. Protein product: CASGQDRVYQPQHF.